Detailed here is one TCR beta chain. This specimen belongs to a study of T cell changes during pregnancy in multiple sclerosis. V lost 2 bases and J lost 7, with 12 bases in between. The germline V gene has CDR1 MNHEY and CDR2 SMNVEV (reference sequence). There are 14 residues in the CDR3. TCRdb's copy holds only in-frame clones and misses some; the assay was immunoSEQ multiplex PCR. This sample carries 42,000 or so clones, less than 95% of them seen once, and the ten largest clones take 9% to 10%. The specimen comprised CD8+ T cells from peripheral blood mononuclear cells, sampled in the first trimester of pregnancy. The clonotype originates from a female donor with multiple sclerosis, enrolled in a pregnancy study. This rearrangement joins TRBV27 to TRBJ2-1; D may be TRBD2 (7 bases). This CDR3 reads CASSLRGAGNEQFF. The CDR3 bases are TGTGCCAGCAGTTTACGGGGGGCCGGTAATGAGCAGTTCTTC.